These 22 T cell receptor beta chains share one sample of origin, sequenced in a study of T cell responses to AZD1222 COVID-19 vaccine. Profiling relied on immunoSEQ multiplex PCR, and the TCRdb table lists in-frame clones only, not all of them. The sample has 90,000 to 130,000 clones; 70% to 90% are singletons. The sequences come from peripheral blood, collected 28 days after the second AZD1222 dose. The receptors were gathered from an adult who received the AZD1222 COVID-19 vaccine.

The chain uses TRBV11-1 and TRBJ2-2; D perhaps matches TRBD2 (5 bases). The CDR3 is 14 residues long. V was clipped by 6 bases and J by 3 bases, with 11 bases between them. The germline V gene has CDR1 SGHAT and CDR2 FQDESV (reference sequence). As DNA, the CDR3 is TGTGCCAGCAGAGCTAGCACATACACCGGGGAGCTGTTTTTT. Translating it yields CASRASTYTGELFF.

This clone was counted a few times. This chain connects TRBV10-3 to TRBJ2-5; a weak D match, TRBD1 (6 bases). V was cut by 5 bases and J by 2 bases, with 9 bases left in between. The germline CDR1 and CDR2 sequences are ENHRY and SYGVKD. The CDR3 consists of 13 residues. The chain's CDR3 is CAISLTGQETQYF. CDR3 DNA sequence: TGTGCCATCAGTTTGACAGGACAAGAGACCCAGTACTTC.

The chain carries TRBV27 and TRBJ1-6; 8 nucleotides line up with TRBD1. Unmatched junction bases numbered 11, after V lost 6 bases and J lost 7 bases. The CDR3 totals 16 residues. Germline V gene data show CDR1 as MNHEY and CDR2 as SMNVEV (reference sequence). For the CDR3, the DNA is TGTGCCAGCAGGCCTACTCCGGACAGGGAGAATTCACCCCTCCACTTT. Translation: CASRPTPDRENSPLHF.

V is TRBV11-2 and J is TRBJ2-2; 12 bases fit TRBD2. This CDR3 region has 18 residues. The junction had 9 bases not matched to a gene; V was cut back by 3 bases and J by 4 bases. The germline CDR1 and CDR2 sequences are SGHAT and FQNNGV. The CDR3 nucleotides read TGTGCCAGCAGCTTGCTAGCGGGAGGGCCAGGGGGCACCGGGGAGCTGTTTTTT. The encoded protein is CASSLLAGGPGGTGELFF.

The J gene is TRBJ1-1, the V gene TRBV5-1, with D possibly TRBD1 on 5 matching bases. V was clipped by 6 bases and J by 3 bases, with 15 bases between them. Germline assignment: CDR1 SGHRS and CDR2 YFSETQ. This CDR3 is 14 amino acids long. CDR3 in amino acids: CASKPASGDTEAFF. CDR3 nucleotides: TGCGCCAGCAAACCCGCCTCGGGGGACACTGAAGCTTTCTTT.

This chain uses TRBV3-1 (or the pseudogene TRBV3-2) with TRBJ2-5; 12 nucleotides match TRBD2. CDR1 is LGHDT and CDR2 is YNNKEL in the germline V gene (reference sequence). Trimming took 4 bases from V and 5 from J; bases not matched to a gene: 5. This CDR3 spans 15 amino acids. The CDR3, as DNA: TGTGCCAGCAGCCCAAGACTAGCGGGAGAGGAGACCCAGTACTTC. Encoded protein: CASSPRLAGEETQYF.

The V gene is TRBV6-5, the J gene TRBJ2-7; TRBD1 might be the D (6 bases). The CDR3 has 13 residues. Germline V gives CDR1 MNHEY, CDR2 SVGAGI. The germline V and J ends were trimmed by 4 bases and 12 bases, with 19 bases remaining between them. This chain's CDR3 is CASSSGQRSGLYF. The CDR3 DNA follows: TGTGCCAGCAGTTCAGGACAGCGATCCGGATTGTACTTC.

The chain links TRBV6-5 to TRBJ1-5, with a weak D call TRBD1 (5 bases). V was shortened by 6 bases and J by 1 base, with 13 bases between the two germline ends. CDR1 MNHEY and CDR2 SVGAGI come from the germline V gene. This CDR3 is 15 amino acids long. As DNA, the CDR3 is TGTGCCAGCAGGCAAACCGGGACGAGCAATCAGCCCCAGCATTTT. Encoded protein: CASRQTGTSNQPQHF.

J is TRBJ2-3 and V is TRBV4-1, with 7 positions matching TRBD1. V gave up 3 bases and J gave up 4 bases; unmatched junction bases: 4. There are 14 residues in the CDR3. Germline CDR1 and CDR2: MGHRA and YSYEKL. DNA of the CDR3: TGCGCCAGCAGCCAGACAGGGAGCCCAGATACGCAGTATTTT. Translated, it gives CASSQTGSPDTQYF.

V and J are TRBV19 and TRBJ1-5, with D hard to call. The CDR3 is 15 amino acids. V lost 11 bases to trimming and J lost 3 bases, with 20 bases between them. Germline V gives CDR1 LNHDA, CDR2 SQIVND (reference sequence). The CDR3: CACAVYEGDNQPQHF. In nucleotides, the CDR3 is TGTGCCTGCGCAGTGTATGAGGGAGACAATCAGCCCCAGCATTTT.

CDR3 in DNA: TGTGCCAGCAGCCGAGACAGTGAAGCTTTCTTT. Encoded protein: CASSRDSEAFF. The chain employs TRBV3-1 (or the pseudogene TRBV3-2) and TRBJ1-1; D perhaps matches TRBD1 (5 bases). Trimming took off 4 bases at V and 7 bases at J, with 7 bases between the two ends. CDR1 is LGHDT and CDR2 is YNNKEL in the germline V gene (reference sequence). The CDR3 is 11 residues long.

In DNA form, the CDR3 reads TGTGCCAGCAGGAGGGGGGGCCTTACCTCTAATGAAAAACTGTTTTTT. Translating gives CASRRGGLTSNEKLFF. This sequence joins TRBV2 and TRBJ1-4, with D maybe TRBD1 (6 bases). Trimming cost V 6 bases and J 3 bases, with 17 bases left between them. This CDR3 is built from 16 residues. The germline gives CDR1 SNHLY, CDR2 FYNNEI.

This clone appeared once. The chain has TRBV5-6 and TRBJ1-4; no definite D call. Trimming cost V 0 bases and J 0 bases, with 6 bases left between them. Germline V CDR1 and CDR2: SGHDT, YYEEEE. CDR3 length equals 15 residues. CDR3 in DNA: TGTGCCAGCAGCTTGGGTCGAGCAACTAATGAAAAACTGTTTTTT. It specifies CASSLGRATNEKLFF.

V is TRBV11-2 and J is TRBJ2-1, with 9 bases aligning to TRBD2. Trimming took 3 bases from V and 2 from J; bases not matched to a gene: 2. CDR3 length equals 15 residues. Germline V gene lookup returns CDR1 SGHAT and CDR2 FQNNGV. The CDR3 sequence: CASSFAGGPYNEQFF. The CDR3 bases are TGTGCCAGCAGCTTCGCGGGAGGGCCCTACAATGAGCAGTTCTTC.

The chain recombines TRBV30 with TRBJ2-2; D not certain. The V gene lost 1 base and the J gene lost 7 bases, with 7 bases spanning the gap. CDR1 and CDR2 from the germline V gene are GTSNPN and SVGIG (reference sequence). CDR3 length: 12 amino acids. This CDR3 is CAWSEADGELFF. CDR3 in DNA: TGTGCCTGGAGTGAGGCTGACGGGGAGCTGTTTTTT. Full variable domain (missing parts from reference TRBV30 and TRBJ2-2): SQTIHQWPATLVQPVGSPLSLECTVEGTSNPNLYWYRQAAGRGLQLLFYSVGIGQISSEVPQNLSASRPQDRQFILSSKKLLLSDSGFYLCAWSEADGELFFGEGSRLTVL.

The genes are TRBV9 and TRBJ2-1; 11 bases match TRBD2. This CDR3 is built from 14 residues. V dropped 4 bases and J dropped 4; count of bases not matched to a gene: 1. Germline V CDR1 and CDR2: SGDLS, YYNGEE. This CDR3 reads CASSIAGGYNEQFF. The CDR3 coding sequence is TGTGCCAGCAGCATAGCGGGGGGGTACAATGAGCAGTTCTTC.

CDR3 residues: CASSLNRAMNTEAFF. The DNA for the CDR3 is TGTGCCAGCAGCTTAAACAGGGCCATGAACACTGAAGCTTTCTTT. The J gene is TRBJ1-1, the V gene TRBV13; possible D gene TRBD1, 6 bases. Germline-derived CDR1 and CDR2 are PRHDT and FYEKMQ (reference sequence). This CDR3 contains 15 residues. Trimming removed 2 bases at V and 0 bases at J, with 10 bases between. The entire variable domain, with the rest obtained from reference TRBV13 and TRBJ1-1, is as follows: AAGVIQSPRHLIKEKRETATLKCYPIPRHDTVYWYQQGPGQDPQFLISFYEKMQSDKGSIPDRFSAQQFSDYHSELNMSSLELGDSALYFCASSLNRAMNTEAFFGQGTRLTVV.

The DNA of the CDR3 is TGCAGCGTTGAAGTAAGCAGCACCGGGGAGCTGTTTTTT. It yields the protein CSVEVSSTGELFF. This chain connects TRBV29-1 to TRBJ2-2; D gene unclear. This CDR3 region has 13 residues. The germline V gene has CDR1 SQVTM and CDR2 ANQGSEA. The V and J ends lost 1 base and 4 bases respectively, with 7 bases between them.

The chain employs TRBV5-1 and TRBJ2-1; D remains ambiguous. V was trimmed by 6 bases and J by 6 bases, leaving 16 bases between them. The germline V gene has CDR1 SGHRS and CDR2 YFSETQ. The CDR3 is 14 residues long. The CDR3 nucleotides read TGCGCCAGCAAACCGGACCAACTCCTCAATGAGCAGTTCTTC. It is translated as CASKPDQLLNEQFF.

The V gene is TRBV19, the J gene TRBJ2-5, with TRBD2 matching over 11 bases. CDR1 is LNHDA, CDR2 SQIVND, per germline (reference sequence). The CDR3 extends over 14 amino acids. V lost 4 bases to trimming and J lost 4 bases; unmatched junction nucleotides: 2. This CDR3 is CASSTLAGGETQYF. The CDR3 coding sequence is TGTGCCAGTAGTACCCTAGCGGGAGGAGAGACCCAGTACTTC. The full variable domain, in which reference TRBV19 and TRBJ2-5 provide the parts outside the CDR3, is DGGITQSPKYLFRKEGQNVTLSCEQNLNHDAMYWYRQDPGQGLRLIYYSQIVNDFQKGDIAEGYSVSREKKESFPLTVTSAQKNPTAFYLCASSTLAGGETQYFGPGTRLLVL.

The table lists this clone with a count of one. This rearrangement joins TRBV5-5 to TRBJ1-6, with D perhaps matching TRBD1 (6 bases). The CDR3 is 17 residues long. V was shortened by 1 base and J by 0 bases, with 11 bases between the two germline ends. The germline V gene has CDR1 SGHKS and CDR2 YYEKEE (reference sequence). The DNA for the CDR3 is TGTGCCAGCAGCTTGACCCAGGGGAGCTCCTATAATTCACCCCTCCACTTT. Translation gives CASSLTQGSSYNSPLHF.

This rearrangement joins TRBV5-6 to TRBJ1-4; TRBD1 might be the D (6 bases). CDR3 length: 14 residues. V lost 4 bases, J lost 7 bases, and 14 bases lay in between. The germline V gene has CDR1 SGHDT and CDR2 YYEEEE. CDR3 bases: TGTGCCAGCAGCACGACAGGTGCTGGTGAAAAACTGTTTTTT. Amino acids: CASSTTGAGEKLFF.